This section outlines one T cell receptor beta chain sequence together with its context. Its antigen remains unidentified. A much bigger clone sits one base away, suggesting this may be a read error. TCRdb reprocessed the reads with MiXCR, giving one entry per CDR3 protein. The sample records about 350,000 distinct CDR3 sequences, roughly 36% being singletons. From germline, CDR1 is SGHTA and CDR2 FQGNSA. The CDR3 loop spans 15 amino acids. V was pared by 6 bases and J by 4 bases, with 16 bases between. These data belong to a study of T cell repertoires in cytomegalovirus infection. On the study more broadly: HLA-B-restricted CMV epitopes that are well studied were used alongside recently identified HLA-C-restricted ones. Both CMV infection and a matching HLA type were indicated by public TCR beta signatures.

The specimen comprised cultured PBMCs, sampled from culture after CMV antigen stimulation. The TCR comes from a human donor in good health (CMV status not recorded). Some clones in this sample may be carry-over from other donors' samples. The rearrangement joins TRBV7-2 to TRBJ2-1; TRBD1 might be the D (6 bases). The CDR3 region has the DNA TGTGCCAGCAGGGCTGGACAGTGGGCTTACAATGAGCAGTTCTTC. Translation: CASRAGQWAYNEQFF.